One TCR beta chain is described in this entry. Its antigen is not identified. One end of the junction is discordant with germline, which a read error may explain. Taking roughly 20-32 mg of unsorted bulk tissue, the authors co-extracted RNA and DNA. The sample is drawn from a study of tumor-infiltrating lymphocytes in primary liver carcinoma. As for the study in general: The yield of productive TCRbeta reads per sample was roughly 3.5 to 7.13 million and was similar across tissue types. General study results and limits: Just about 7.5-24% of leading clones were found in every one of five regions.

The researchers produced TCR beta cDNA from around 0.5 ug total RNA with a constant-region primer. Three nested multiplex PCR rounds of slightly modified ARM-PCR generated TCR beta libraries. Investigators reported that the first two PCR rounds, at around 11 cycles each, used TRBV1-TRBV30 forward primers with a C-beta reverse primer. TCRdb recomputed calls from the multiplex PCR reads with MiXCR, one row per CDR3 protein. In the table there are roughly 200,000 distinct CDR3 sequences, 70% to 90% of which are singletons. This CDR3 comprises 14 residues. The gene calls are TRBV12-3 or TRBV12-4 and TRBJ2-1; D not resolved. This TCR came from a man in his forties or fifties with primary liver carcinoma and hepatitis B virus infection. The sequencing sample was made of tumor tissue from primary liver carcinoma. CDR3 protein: CVSNLGSVDNEQFF. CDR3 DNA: TGTGTCAGCAATTTAGGCTCAGTTGACAATGAGCAGTTCTTC.